This T cell receptor beta chain is drawn from a study of shared clonotypes between healthy human individuals. Note on this clone: Its matching antigen is unknown.

It was around 190 ng DNA, about 30,000 T cell genomes, that sorted-subset replicate PCRs used. TCRdb's copy holds only in-frame clones and misses some; the assay was immunoSEQ multiplex PCR. The repertoire holds a few million clones, just over 90% seen once, with over 0.12% in the top ten. Germline CDR1 reads SGHNT; CDR2 reads YYREEE (reference sequence). The V gene lost 0 bases and the J gene lost 3 bases, with 13 bases spanning the gap. The CDR3 totals 15 residues. The study, taken as a whole, reports: Some naive CD4 clonotypes, around 4.7%, turned up in common across four donors. The study sampled only blood, and tissue repertoires likely differ.

The sequence was obtained from a man aged 18 to 29 in good health. Specimen: naive CD4+ T cells sorted from blood. Subset meaning: CD45RA+ positively selected. V usage is TRBV5-4 and J usage is TRBJ2-7; D remains unclear. The CDR3 nucleotides read TGTGCCAGCAGCTTGGGGTCGCCAGACCTCTACGAGCAGTACTTC. It is translated as CASSLGSPDLYEQYF.